The TCR beta chain under discussion was sequenced for a study of sequential checkpoint blockade in melanoma. Study information: First-line arms were nivolumab then ipilimumab, or the reverse, randomized 1:1. Under 95 pretreatment tumor DNA samples were TCRβ immunosequenced.

Generated by immunoSEQ multiplex PCR, the TCRdb table keeps only in-frame clones and is missing some. This sample has 6,500 to 8,000 clones, with roughly 31% found just once. The germline gives CDR1 SNHLY, CDR2 FYNNEI. Trimming pared 6 bases from V and 2 bases from J, leaving 10 bases between. This CDR3 spans 13 amino acids. Overall study findings and caveats: Response in arm A was associated with pretreatment TIL clonality.

This clone was recorded at least ten times. What it binds is unknown. Noted treatment: randomized to nivolumab then ipilimumab (arm A) or the reverse (arm B). The source was tumor tissue (inferred from file names), collected from a patient given nivolumab and ipilimumab in sequence. This chain joins TRBV2 and TRBJ1-1; TRBD1 is a possible D gene (5 bases). The sequence derives from a human donor with melanoma. This CDR3 reads CASSSDRNTEAFF. The CDR3 region has the DNA TGTGCCAGCAGCTCCGACAGAAACACTGAAGCTTTCTTT. The full variable domain, its missing parts supplied by reference TRBV2 and TRBJ1-1, is EPEVTQTPSHQVTQMGQEVILRCVPISNHLYFYWYRQILGQKVEFLVSFYNNEISEKSEIFDDQFSVERPDGSNFTLKIRSTKLEDSAMYFCASSSDRNTEAFFGQGTRLTVV.